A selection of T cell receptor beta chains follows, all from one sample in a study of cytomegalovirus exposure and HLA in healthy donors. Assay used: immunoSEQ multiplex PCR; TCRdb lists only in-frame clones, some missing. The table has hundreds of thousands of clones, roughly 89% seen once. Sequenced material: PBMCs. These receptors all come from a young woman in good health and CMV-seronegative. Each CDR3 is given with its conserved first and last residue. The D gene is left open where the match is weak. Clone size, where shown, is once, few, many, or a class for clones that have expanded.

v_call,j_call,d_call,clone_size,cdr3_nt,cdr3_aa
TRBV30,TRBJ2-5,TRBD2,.,TGTGCCTGGAAAACTAGCGGGGGAAAAGAGACCCAGTACTTC,CAWKTSGGKETQYF
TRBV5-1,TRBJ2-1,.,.,TGCGCCAGCAGCTTGTACTCCCGGGACAAGGGTCTAGGTGAGCAGTTCTTC,CASSLYSRDKGLGEQFF
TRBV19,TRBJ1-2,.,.,TGTGCCAGTAGTTCCAGGGCCCGGGAGGGCTACACCTTC,CASSSRAREGYTF
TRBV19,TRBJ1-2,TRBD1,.,TGTGCCAGTAGTATAGTTCACCGGACAGGGGTTAATGGCTACACCTTC,CASSIVHRTGVNGYTF
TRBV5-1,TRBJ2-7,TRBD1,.,TGCGCCAGCAGCTCAACAGGGGGCTACGAGCAGTACTTC,CASSSTGGYEQYF
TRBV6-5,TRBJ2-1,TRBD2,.,TGTGCCAGCAGTTATCGCGGGGGGAGCTCCTACAATGAGCAGTTCTTC,CASSYRGGSSYNEQFF
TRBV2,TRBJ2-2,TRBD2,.,TGTGCCAGCAGTACGGGACTAGCTAACACCGGGGAGCTGTTTTTT,CASSTGLANTGELFF
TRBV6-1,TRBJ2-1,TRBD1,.,TGTGCCAGCAGCCAGGACAGGGGGCGCCATGAGCAGTTCTTC,CASSQDRGRHEQFF
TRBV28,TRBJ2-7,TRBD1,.,TGTGCCAGCAGTTCCGGGACAGGGTGGTCCGAGCAGTACTTC,CASSSGTGWSEQYF
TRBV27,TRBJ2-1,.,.,TGTGCCAGCAGTCTTCCCGGTGCTAGCAGACACAATGAGCAGTTCTTC,CASSLPGASRHNEQFF
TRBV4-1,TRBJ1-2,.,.,TGCGCCAGCAGCCAAGAACAGGTAGCTAACTATGGCTACACCTTC,CASSQEQVANYGYTF
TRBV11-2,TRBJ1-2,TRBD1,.,TGTGCCAGCAGCCCCAGGACAGGGTATAACTATGGCTACACCTTC,CASSPRTGYNYGYTF
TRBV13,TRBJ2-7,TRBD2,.,TGTGCCAGCAGCTTATCTTGGACTAGCATCCACGAGCAGTACTTC,CASSLSWTSIHEQYF
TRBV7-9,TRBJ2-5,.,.,TGTGCCAGCAGCTTCTATACGGACCAAGAGACCCAGTACTTC,CASSFYTDQETQYF
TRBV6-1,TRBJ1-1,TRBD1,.,TGTGCCAGCACTAAGACAGGGGGTTACACTGAAGCTTTCTTT,CASTKTGGYTEAFF
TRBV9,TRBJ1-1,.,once,TGTGCCAGCACCCAAACCGCCCGGGGGAACGGTGAAGCTTTCTTT,CASTQTARGNGEAFF
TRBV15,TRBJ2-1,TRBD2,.,TGTGCCACCAGATCAAGCGGGGGGGACAATGAGCAGTTCTTC,CATRSSGGDNEQFF